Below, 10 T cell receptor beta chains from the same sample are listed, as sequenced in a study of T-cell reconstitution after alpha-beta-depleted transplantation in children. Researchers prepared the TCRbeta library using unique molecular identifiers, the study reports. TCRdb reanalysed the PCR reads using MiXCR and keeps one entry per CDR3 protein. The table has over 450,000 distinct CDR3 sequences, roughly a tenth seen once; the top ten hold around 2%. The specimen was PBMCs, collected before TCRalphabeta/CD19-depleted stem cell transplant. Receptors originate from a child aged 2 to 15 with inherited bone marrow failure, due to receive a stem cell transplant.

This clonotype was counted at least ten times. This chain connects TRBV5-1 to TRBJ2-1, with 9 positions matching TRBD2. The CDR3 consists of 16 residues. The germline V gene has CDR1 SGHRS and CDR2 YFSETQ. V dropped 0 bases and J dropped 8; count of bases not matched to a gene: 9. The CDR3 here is CASSLAFTSGLDEQFF. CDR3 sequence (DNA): TGCGCCAGCAGCTTGGCCTTCACTAGCGGGCTGGATGAGCAGTTCTTC.

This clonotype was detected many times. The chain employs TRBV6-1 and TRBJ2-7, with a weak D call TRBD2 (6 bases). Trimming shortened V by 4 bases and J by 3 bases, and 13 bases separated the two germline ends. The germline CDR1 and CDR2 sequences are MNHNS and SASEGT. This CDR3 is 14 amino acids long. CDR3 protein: CASSGGLDSYEQYF. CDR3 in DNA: TGTGCCAGCAGTGGGGGACTCGACAGCTACGAGCAGTACTTC.

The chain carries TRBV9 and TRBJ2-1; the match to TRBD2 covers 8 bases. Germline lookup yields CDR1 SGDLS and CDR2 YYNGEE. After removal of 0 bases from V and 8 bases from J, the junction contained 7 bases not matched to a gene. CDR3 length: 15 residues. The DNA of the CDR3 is TGTGCCAGCAGCGTAGATAGCGGGAAAGGTTATGAGCAGTTCTTC. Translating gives CASSVDSGKGYEQFF.

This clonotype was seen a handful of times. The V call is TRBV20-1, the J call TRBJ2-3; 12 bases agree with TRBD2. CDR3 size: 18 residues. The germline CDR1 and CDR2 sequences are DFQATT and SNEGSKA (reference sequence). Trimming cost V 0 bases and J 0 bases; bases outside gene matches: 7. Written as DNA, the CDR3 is TGCAGTGCTAGAGATCTACTAGCGGGAGGCCTTAGCACAGATACGCAGTATTTT. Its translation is CSARDLLAGGLSTDTQYF.

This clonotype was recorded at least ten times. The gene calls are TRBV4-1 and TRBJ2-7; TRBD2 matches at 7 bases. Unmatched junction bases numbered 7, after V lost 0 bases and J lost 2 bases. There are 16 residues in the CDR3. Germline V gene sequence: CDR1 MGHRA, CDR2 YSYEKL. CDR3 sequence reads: CASSQDVGGLAYEQYF. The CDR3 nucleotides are TGCGCCAGCAGCCAAGATGTGGGAGGGCTTGCCTACGAGCAGTACTTC.

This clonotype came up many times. CDR3 loop: CASSATLRGLTDTQYF. The CDR3 DNA reads TGTGCCAGCAGCGCTACCCTAAGGGGCCTCACAGATACGCAGTATTTT. The gene calls are TRBV9 and TRBJ2-3, with D possibly being TRBD1 (5 bases). From germline, CDR1 is SGDLS and CDR2 YYNGEE. Between the trimmed V and J ends, which lost 3 bases and 2 bases, there was a span of 16 bases. The length of the CDR3 is 16 residues. Combining the CDR3 with reference TRBV9 and TRBJ2-3 gives the whole variable domain DSGVTQTPKHLITATGQRVTLRCSPRSGDLSVYWYQQSLDQGLQFLIQYYNGEERAKGNILERFSAQQFPDLHSELNLSSLELGDSALYFCASSATLRGLTDTQYFGPGTRLTVL.

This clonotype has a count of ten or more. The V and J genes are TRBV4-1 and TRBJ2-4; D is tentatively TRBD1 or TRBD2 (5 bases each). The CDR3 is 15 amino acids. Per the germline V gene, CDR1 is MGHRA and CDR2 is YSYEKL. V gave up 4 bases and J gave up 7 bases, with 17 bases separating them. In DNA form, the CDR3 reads TGCGCCAGCAGCCTGGGGACCTTACGACCGAACATTCAGTACTTC. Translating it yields CASSLGTLRPNIQYF.

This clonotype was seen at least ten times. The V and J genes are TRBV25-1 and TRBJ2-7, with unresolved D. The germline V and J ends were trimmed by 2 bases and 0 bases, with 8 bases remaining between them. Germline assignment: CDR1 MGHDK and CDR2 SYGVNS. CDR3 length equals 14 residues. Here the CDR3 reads CASSEPGISYEQYF. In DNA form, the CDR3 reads TGTGCCAGCAGTGAACCCGGAATCTCCTACGAGCAGTACTTC.

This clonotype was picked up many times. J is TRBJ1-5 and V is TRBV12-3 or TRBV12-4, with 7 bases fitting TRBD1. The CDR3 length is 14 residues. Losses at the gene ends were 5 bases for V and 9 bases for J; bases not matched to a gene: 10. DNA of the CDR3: TGTGCCAGCAGTGGACGACAGGGCGTAGGGCCCCAGCATTTT. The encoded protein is CASSGRQGVGPQHF.

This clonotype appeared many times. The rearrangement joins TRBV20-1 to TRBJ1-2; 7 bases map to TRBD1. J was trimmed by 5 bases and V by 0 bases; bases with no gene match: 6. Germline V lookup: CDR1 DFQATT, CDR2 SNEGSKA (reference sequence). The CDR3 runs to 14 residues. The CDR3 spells CSARDWAGGYGYTF. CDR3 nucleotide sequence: TGCAGTGCTAGAGATTGGGCAGGGGGATATGGCTACACCTTC.